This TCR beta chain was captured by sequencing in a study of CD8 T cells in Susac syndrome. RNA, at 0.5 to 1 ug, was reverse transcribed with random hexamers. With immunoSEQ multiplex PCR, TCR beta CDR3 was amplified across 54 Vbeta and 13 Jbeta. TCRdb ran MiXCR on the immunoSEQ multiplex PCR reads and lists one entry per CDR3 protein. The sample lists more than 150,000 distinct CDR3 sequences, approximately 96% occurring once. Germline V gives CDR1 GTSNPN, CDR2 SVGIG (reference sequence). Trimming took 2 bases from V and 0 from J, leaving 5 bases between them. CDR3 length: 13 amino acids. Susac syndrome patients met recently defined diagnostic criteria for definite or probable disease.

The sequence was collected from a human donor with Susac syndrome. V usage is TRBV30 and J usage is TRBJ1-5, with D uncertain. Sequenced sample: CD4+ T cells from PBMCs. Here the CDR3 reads CAWSPTSNQPQHF. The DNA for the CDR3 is TGTGCCTGGAGTCCCACTAGCAATCAGCCCCAGCATTTT.